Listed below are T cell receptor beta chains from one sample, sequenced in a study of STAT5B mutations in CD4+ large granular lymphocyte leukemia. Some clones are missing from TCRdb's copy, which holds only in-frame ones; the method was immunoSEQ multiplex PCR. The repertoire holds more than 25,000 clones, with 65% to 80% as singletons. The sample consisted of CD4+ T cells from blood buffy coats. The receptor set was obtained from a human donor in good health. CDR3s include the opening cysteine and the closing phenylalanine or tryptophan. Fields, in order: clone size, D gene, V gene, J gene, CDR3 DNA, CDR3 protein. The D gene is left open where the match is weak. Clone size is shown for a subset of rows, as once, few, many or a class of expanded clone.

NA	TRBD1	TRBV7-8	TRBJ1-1	TGTGCCAGCAGCCAAGAGGGACAGGGGAAAACTGAAGCTTTCTTT	CASSQEGQGKTEAFF
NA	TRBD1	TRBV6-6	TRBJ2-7	TGTGCCAGCAGTACCCCCGGGACAGGGCTCTACGAGCAGTACTTC	CASSTPGTGLYEQYF
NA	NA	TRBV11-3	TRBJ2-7	TGTGCCAGCAGCCTCCGGGACGGAGCCTCCTACGAGCAGTACTTC	CASSLRDGASYEQYF
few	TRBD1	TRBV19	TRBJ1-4	TGTGCCAGTAGTACTACAGGGGGAAGTGAAAAACTGTTTTTT	CASSTTGGSEKLFF
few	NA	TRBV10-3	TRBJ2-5	TGTGCCATCAAGGGGGAGCAAGAGACCCAGTACTTC	CAIKGEQETQYF
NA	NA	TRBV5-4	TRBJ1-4	TGTGCCAGCAGCGAAGGTGTGGCAGGGGCTAATGAAAAACTGTTTTTT	CASSEGVAGANEKLFF
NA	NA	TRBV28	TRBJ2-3	TGTGCTGTAAGAGGGGCGACAGATACGCAGTATTTT	CAVRGATDTQYF
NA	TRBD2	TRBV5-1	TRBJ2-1	TGCGCCAGCAGCTTGGGACTAGCGGGGGGCGTAAGCTCCTACAATGAGCAGTTCTTC	CASSLGLAGGVSSYNEQFF
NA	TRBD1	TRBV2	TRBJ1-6	TGTGCCAGCAGTGTAGGAACAGGGGTATCACCCCTCCACTTT	CASSVGTGVSPLHF
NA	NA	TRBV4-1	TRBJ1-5	TGCGCCAGCAGCCAAGGAGGGGCTCCCCACTTTATTAGCAATCAGCCCCAGCATTTT	CASSQGGAPHFISNQPQHF
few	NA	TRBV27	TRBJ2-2	TGTGCCAGCAGTTGGGGCGGGACCGGGGAGCTGTTTTTT	CASSWGGTGELFF
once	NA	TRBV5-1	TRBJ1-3	TGCGCCAGCAGCTTGGCTGGAAGCACTGGAAACACCATATATTTT	CASSLAGSTGNTIYF
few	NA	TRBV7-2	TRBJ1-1	TGTGCCAGCAGCCAAAGACGCGAAGCTTTCTTT	CASSQRREAFF
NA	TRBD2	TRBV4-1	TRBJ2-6	TGCGCCAGCAGCCATGGGACGGGGGGGGCCTCTGGGGCCAACGTCCTGACTTTC	CASSHGTGGASGANVLTF
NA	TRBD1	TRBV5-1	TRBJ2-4	TGCGCCAGCAGCTTGGGACAGGGGGAAGCCAAAAACATTCAGTACTTC	CASSLGQGEAKNIQYF
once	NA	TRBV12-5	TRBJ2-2	TGTGCTAGTGGTTCTAAACAGGGCAGAACCGGGGAGCTGTTTTTT	CASGSKQGRTGELFF
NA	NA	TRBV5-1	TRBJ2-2	TGCGCCAGCAGCTTGGGACAAACCTACACCGGGGAGCTGTTTTTT	CASSLGQTYTGELFF
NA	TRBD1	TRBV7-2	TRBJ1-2	TGTGCCAGCAGCCAATCCTCCGGGACAGGGCATAACTATGGCTACACCTTC	CASSQSSGTGHNYGYTF
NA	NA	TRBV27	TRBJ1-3	TGTGCCAGCAGTATAACAGGAGCTGGAAACACCATATATTTT	CASSITGAGNTIYF
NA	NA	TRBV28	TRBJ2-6	TGTGCCAGCACCCTAGGGGGTGCTGGGGCCAACGTCCTGACTTTC	CASTLGGAGANVLTF
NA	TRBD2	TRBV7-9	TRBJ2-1	TGTGCCAGCAGCTTAGCGCTTGGCGGGGGGGCTAATGAGCAGTTCTTC	CASSLALGGGANEQFF
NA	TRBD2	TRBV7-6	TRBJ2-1	TGTGCCAGCAGCCTAGGGACTAGCGGGGGCTACAATGAGCAGTTCTTC	CASSLGTSGGYNEQFF
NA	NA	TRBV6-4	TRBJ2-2	TGTGCCAGCAGTGACGGCCAGGGGATATTTGCCGGGGAGCTGTTTTTT	CASSDGQGIFAGELFF
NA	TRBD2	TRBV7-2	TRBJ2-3	TGTGCCAGCAGCTTAGTTCCACTAGCGGGGAGCACAGATACGCAGTATTTT	CASSLVPLAGSTDTQYF
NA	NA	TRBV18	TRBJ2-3	TGTGCCAGCTCGCTTCTCCAAGGGTCGACAGATACGCAGTATTTT	CASSLLQGSTDTQYF
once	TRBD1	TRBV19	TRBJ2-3	TGTGCCAGTAGTATCGACAGGGGGACGGGTACGCAGTATTTT	CASSIDRGTGTQYF
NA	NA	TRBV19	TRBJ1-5	TGTGCCAGTACCCGGGGCCAGCCGAGATATAGCAATCAGCCCCAGCATTTT	CASTRGQPRYSNQPQHF
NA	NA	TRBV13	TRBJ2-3	TGTGCCAGCAGCTTACAAACTAGCAATCCGTATTTT	CASSLQTSNPYF
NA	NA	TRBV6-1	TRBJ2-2	TGTGCCAGCAGCGAAAAACCCACAGTTACCGGGGAGCTGTTTTTT	CASSEKPTVTGELFF
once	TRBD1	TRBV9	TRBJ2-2	TGTGCCAGCAAGGGACAGGGGCACACCGGGGAGCTGTTTTTT	CASKGQGHTGELFF
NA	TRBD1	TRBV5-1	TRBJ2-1	TGCGCCAGCAGCTCCTTGGACAGGTACAATGAGCAGTTCTTC	CASSSLDRYNEQFF